Reported below is one TCR beta chain. Its antigen is unknown. Method: immunoSEQ multiplex PCR; TCRdb's copy keeps in-frame clones and lacks some. This sample has roughly 2,300,000 clones; about 90% occur once, and the top ten carry 0.3% to 0.45%. V was shortened by 3 bases and J by 3 bases, with 8 bases between the two germline ends. The CDR3 loop spans 13 amino acids. Germline V gives CDR1 MNHNS, CDR2 SASEGT. This record belongs to a study of shared clonotypes between healthy human individuals. Study summary: Researchers drew samples from two women and a few men aged 18 to 49. Study findings and constraints: It was observed that roughly 4.8% of naive CD4 clonotypes were shared across several donors. Memory subsets generally showed smaller estimated richness than naive subsets did. Deeper or shallower sequencing was expected to change how clonotypes are shared among donors.

The clonotype was recovered from a man aged 18-30 years in good health. Some clones in this sample may be carry-over from other donors' samples. This chain links TRBV6-1 with TRBJ1-2, with D unresolved. The sample taken for sequencing was naive CD4+ T cells from PBMCs. As to subset: CD45RA+ positively selected. The CDR3 is CASSDVIDYGYTF. The CDR3 bases are TGTGCCAGCAGTGATGTCATCGACTATGGCTACACCTTC.